Listed below are T cell receptor beta chains from one sample, sequenced in a study of cytomegalovirus exposure and HLA in healthy donors. Produced via immunoSEQ multiplex PCR; TCRdb's table is partial and in-frame only. The data hold around 110,000 clones, with roughly three fifths observed a single time. The specimen sequenced was PBMCs. Source of these receptors: a middle-aged woman in good health and CMV-seropositive. CDR3s leave out the opening cysteine and the closing phenylalanine or tryptophan. Each record gives: J gene, V gene, CDR3 protein.

>TRBJ1-2|TRBV28
ASSPPGGAYGYT
>TRBJ2-7|TRBV19
ASSPTSGRSEQY
>TRBJ2-2|TRBV4-1
ASSPHRDQAGELF
>TRBJ1-2|TRBV6-5
ATGLMSGSGYGYT
>TRBJ2-3|TRBV18
ASSSGLAGSTDTQY
>TRBJ2-7|TRBV5-4
ASSRVGGGLSYEQY
>TRBJ2-1|TRBV4-3
ASSQDHDYRAAEQF
>TRBJ1-3|TRBV11-2
ASSETGNGNTIY
>TRBJ1-2|TRBV15
ATSRPQGQILNYGYT
>TRBJ1-2|TRBV7-9
ASSFFPAGYGYT
>TRBJ1-4|TRBV11-2
ASSSRPRGLNEKLF
>TRBJ2-1|TRBV4-1
ASSQDVTSGGEQF
>TRBJ1-1|TRBV27
ASSLSSGANTEAF
>TRBJ2-5|TRBV7-2
ASSLGGGVYETQY
>TRBJ1-1|TRBV20-1
SAHYTEAF
>TRBJ2-2|TRBV7-9
ASSSRLAANTGELF
>TRBJ2-5|TRBV7-9
ASSFPRGQGEETQY
>TRBJ2-3|TRBV11-3
ASSGGAGGRTDTQY
>TRBJ2-1|TRBV5-4
ASSSGAGLAGENEQF
>TRBJ1-1|TRBV28
ASSMGLPNTEAF
>TRBJ2-1|TRBV7-2
ASSLWARDRTYNEQF
>TRBJ1-1|TRBV7-9
ASSSTGKGTEAF
>TRBJ1-6|TRBV6-5
ASSYEGDSPLH
>TRBJ2-1|TRBV11-2
ASSQTSGLNNEQF
>TRBJ1-2|TRBV5-1
ASSLEGVGASGYT
>TRBJ2-7|TRBV30
AWSLTWGLAVYEQY
>TRBJ2-1|TRBV6-4
ASSAAGGPSGEQF
>TRBJ1-1|TRBV30
AWRFIGERAEAF
>NA|TRBV7-8
ASSSTEGAYEQY
>TRBJ2-7|TRBV7-9
ASSYHDGSRGEQY
>TRBJ2-3|TRBV27
ASSFLGTDTQY
>TRBJ2-1|TRBV6-5
ASSYGGWDEQF
>TRBJ2-7|TRBV20-1
SVRGIHEQY
>TRBJ2-2|TRBV28
ASRGGVTGELF
>TRBJ1-3|TRBV5-4
ASSLRGFGNTIY